The source of this T cell receptor (beta chain) is a study of PD-1 blockade in classical Hodgkin lymphoma (dated by TCRdb to about 2020). General notes on the study: Nivolumab dosing was 3 mg/kg intravenously every 2 weeks, continuing until either disease progression or unacceptable toxicity. To define a peripheral blood immune signature of response to PD-1 blockade in classical Hodgkin lymphoma, the study combined TCR beta sequencing with CyTOF. Paper-wide results and their limitations: Lower diversity was seen in patients whose nivolumab began less than 1 year after ASCT, and these patients were left out of later analyses so that immune reconstitution would not confound the results. Baseline TCR diversity was reported to be lower in newly diagnosed patients than in healthy donors and to be lower still in relapsed/refractory patients. The study was restricted to a single clinical trial cohort, and the causes of repertoire differences, possibly disease activity or prior therapy, were left undefined. Among trial patients, those achieving complete response had baseline diversity similar to that of newly diagnosed patients, while diversity was significantly lower in partial responders and progressors. A significant rise by C4D1 was seen in CD4+ but not CD8+ TCR diversity (p=0.0027 vs p=0.16), with the rise being most apparent in complete responders (p=0.02).

The sample's time point label, in plain terms: cycle 4 day 1 (C4D1), after less than 7 weeks of nivolumab. Every trial patient had relapsed following autologous stem cell transplantation, and prior brentuximab vedotin exposure was what differed among cohorts A, B and C. The trial cohort was composed of 56 patients with relapsed/refractory classical Hodgkin lymphoma, for whom complete response, partial response or progressive disease was recorded as best overall response. Single-agent nivolumab was administered to trial patients in the multi-cohort phase II CheckMate 205 trial. An independent review committee assessed best overall response by applying the 2007 International Working Group response criteria. Trial PBMCs were obtained immediately prior to nivolumab initiation (C1D1) and on therapy at cycle 2 day 1 and cycle 4 day 1. Peripheral blood was collected in 8 mL Vacutainer Cell Preparation Tubes, from which PBMCs were isolated by centrifugation and then cryopreserved.

Genomic DNA was extracted with the Qiagen DNeasy kit from unsorted PBMCs and from negatively selected CD4+ and CD8+ fractions. Amplification of TCR beta CDR3 regions was done by immunoSEQ multiplex PCR with primers that anneal to V and J segments. A synthetic immune receptor repertoire was used to minimize amplification bias, and any remaining bias was removed computationally after sequencing. As for how the authors treated the data: Repertoire diversity was quantified as the Shannon entropy index using custom Python scripts. The unsorted, CD4+ and CD8+ repertoires were each analyzed separately, with the exception of combined analyses, where CD4+ and CD8+ sequences were merged in silico. Clonal expansion was defined as a frequency increase of at least 2-fold after treatment compared with C1D1, and clones undetected at baseline were assigned a pseudocount of 0.5. Singleton clones were defined as clones with 0 or 1 copy at C1D1, and non-singleton clones were defined as clones with 2 or more copies. Clones expanded in unsorted samples were labelled as CD4+, CD8+ or unknown by matching protein sequences in sorted samples from the same patient. Wilcoxon tests on paired samples were used to test changes in diversity from C1D1 to C4D1. TCRdb mirrors the immuneACCESS table, restricted to in-frame sequences. Some clones are absent from its copies; in checked studies, under half trace to an unresolved V gene, and the reason for the others is unknown. That table gives V, J and clone size, and the DNA gave D and trimming. In all, the sample holds about 90,000 clones, and 83% of those were seen once. Jointly, the top ten make up about 17% of the sample.

The germline V gene encodes CDR1 MNHNY and CDR2 SVGAGI (reference sequence). The CDR3 starts with the cysteine, ends with the phenylalanine, and has 13 residues. Only the CDR3 part of the read is kept: 39 bases, read in frame from the first base. A distance of 11 bases separates the germline ends of V and J, which lose 8 bases and 1 base respectively. A few counts support this clone. Its binding antigen is unknown. Base qualities are not provided; no much larger clone lies one nucleotide away. The chain employs TRBV6-6 and TRBJ1-2; TRBD1 might be the D gene, on 5 matching bases. This clonotype was sampled from a human donor with classical Hodgkin lymphoma. Material: peripheral blood mononuclear cells (PBMCs), obtained before the fourth cycle of nivolumab. DNA sequence: TGTGCCAGCTCAACCGACAGTAACTATGGCTACACCTTC. Its translation is CASSTDSNYGYTF.